This T cell receptor (beta chain) was captured by sequencing in a study of T cell responses to AZD1222 COVID-19 vaccine. Study-level points and caveats: Just five or six AZD1222 recipients were seropositive at baseline. Reportedly, nearly half of unique spike TCRs recognized epitopes outside B.1.351/B.1.1.7 mutations.

The V gene end was trimmed by 4 bases and the J gene end by 7 bases; junction bases not matched to a gene: 6. Germline V gene sequence: CDR1 ENHRY, CDR2 SYGVKD. The CDR3 is 14 amino acids. Data came from immunoSEQ multiplex PCR; TCRdb stores just in-frame clones and leaves some out. This table has some 120,000 clones, around 89% appearing once. This clone was detected only once. Its cognate antigen is unknown. The sample in question was peripheral blood, obtained on day 0 of AZD1222 vaccination. The chain employs TRBV10-3 and TRBJ2-1, with TRBD2 matching over 8 bases. This receptor was taken from an adult in good health. CDR3 nucleotides: TGTGCCATCAGTGGGTTCGGGGGGGTTAATGAGCAGTTCTTC. As protein: CAISGFGGVNEQFF.